One and the same sample provided the 27 T cell receptor beta chains below, sequenced in a study of cytomegalovirus exposure and HLA in healthy donors. The PCR was carried out with 60 Vbeta primers and 13 Jbeta primers. TCRdb keeps only in-frame clones here, not all; method: immunoSEQ multiplex PCR. The sample comprises roughly 160,000 clones, roughly 80% of which are singletons, and approximately 8% rests with the top ten. Sequences were obtained from PBMCs. Every receptor here comes from a male donor in good health and CMV-seropositive.

The chain couples TRBV5-1 to TRBJ2-7, with 7 bases aligning to TRBD2. The germline V gene has CDR1 SGHRS and CDR2 YFSETQ. The trim removed 0 bases at V and 4 bases at J, leaving 7 bases unmatched. CDR3 length: 15 residues. The chain's CDR3 is CASSLESSGLYEQYF. The CDR3 nucleotides read TGCGCCAGCAGCTTGGAGTCTAGCGGCCTGTACGAGCAGTACTTC.

The V call is TRBV27, the J call TRBJ1-5; TRBD1 matches 9 bases. The CDR3 runs 16 residues. Germline V CDR1 and CDR2: MNHEY, SMNVEV (reference sequence). After removal of 5 bases from V and 7 bases from J, the junction contained 12 bases not matched to a gene. CDR3 sequence (DNA): TGTGCCAGCAGTCCAGGGGACAGGGTACCGAGACAGCCCCAGCATTTT. It is translated as CASSPGDRVPRQPQHF.

CDR3 sequence: CASSTSRVQETQYF. The CDR3 nucleotides are TGTGCCAGCAGCACCTCGAGGGTCCAAGAGACCCAGTACTTC. The rearrangement joins TRBV7-2 to TRBJ2-5; weak D call: TRBD2 (5 bases). This CDR3 has 14 amino acids. Germline values: CDR1 SGHTA, CDR2 FQGNSA. The ends were cut back, 5 bases at V and 1 base at J, with 11 bases in the middle.

The genes are TRBV11-2 and TRBJ1-5; D is possibly TRBD1 (6 bases). The CDR3 spans 14 residues. Germline CDR1 is SGHAT and CDR2 is FQNNGV. V was clipped by 0 bases and J by 9 bases, with 12 bases between them. CDR3 nucleotide sequence: TGTGCCAGCAGCTTAGATGCCAGGGGCTGGCCCCAGCATTTT. Its translation is CASSLDARGWPQHF.

The chain has TRBV6-5 and TRBJ1-5; weak D call: TRBD1 (6 bases). Trimming stripped 6 bases from V and 5 bases from J, with 8 bases between. The CDR3 is 12 residues long. Germline lookup yields CDR1 MNHEY and CDR2 SVGAGI. The CDR3: CASRQGHQPQHF. DNA of the CDR3: TGTGCCAGCAGACAGGGCCATCAGCCCCAGCATTTT.

This clone appeared a single time. J is TRBJ2-1 and V is TRBV28; D unclear. V lost 3 bases, J lost 0 bases, and 9 bases lay in between. The CDR3 sequence is 15 residues long. Germline V lookup: CDR1 MDHEN, CDR2 SYDVKM. The chain's CDR3 is CASSFSPFSYNEQFF. The CDR3, as DNA: TGTGCCAGCAGTTTTTCTCCCTTCTCCTACAATGAGCAGTTCTTC.

CDR3 DNA sequence: TGTGCCAGCAGCGCTGGGCGGGGTGGTTTGACTGAAGCTTTCTTT. Translation: CASSAGRGGLTEAFF. This chain links TRBV9 with TRBJ1-1; no reliable D call. V was clipped by 3 bases and J by 5 bases, with 17 bases between them. The V gene's germline CDR1 is SGDLS and CDR2 YYNGEE. This CDR3 region has 15 residues. The entire variable domain, with the rest obtained from reference TRBV9 and TRBJ1-1, is as follows: DSGVTQTPKHLITATGQRVTLRCSPRSGDLSVYWYQQSLDQGLQFLIQYYNGEERAKGNILERFSAQQFPDLHSELNLSSLELGDSALYFCASSAGRGGLTEAFFGQGTRLTVV.

CDR3 amino acids: CASSQWPGNEKLFF. In DNA, the CDR3 is TGTGCCAGTAGTCAGTGGCCGGGAAATGAAAAACTGTTTTTT. The V and J genes are TRBV19 and TRBJ1-4; D is unclear. CDR3 length equals 14 residues. Germline assignment: CDR1 LNHDA and CDR2 SQIVND (reference sequence). V lost 5 bases, J lost 5 bases, and 12 bases lay in between.

This chain connects TRBV4-3 to TRBJ2-3, with 10 nucleotides matching TRBD2. There are 19 residues in the CDR3. Germline CDR1 reads LGHNA; CDR2 reads YSLEER. V shed 0 bases and J 1 base; nucleotides not matched to a gene: 10. Here the CDR3 DNA reads TGCGCCAGCAGCCAAGAAACCTCGGGGCTAGCGGGGGGCACAGATACGCAGTATTTT. Its translation is CASSQETSGLAGGTDTQYF.

The V gene is TRBV27, the J gene TRBJ2-7, with a tentative D call TRBD1 (5 bases). This CDR3 contains 16 residues. The V end was cut by 4 bases, the J end by 2 bases, with 18 bases between. The germline V gene encodes CDR1 MNHEY and CDR2 SMNVEV (reference sequence). The CDR3 loop is CASSSVKGSPAYEQYF. The CDR3 DNA sequence: TGTGCCAGCAGTTCGGTGAAGGGGTCCCCTGCCTACGAGCAGTACTTC.

V is TRBV6-1 and J is TRBJ1-2; D uncertain. The CDR3 is 15 residues long. V lost 4 bases, J lost 1 base, and 13 bases lay in between. Germline V CDR1 and CDR2: MNHNS, SASEGT. This CDR3 reads CASSVDGDLNYGYTF. The CDR3 DNA reads TGTGCCAGCAGTGTGGACGGGGATCTTAACTATGGCTACACCTTC.

The rearrangement joins TRBV28 to TRBJ1-1; no reliable D call. Germline CDR1 and CDR2: MDHEN and SYDVKM. The CDR3 is made up of 12 amino acids. Trimming left V 4 bases short and J 4 bases short, with 7 bases between. The CDR3 spells CASSSRLTEAFF. The CDR3 region has the DNA TGTGCCAGCAGTTCCCGACTCACTGAAGCTTTCTTT.

This chain links TRBV10-2 with TRBJ2-7; 7 nucleotides agree with TRBD1. In germline, CDR1 is WSHSY, CDR2 SAAADI. Losses at the gene ends were 4 bases for V and 1 base for J; bases not matched to a gene: 1. The CDR3 is 13 residues long. The CDR3 DNA follows: TGCGCCAGCAGTGGGGACAGTTCCTACGAGCAGTACTTC. Its translation: CASSGDSSYEQYF.

The chain uses TRBV5-6 and TRBJ1-1, with D hard to call. The length of the CDR3 is 11 residues. V dropped 3 bases and J dropped 4 bases, with 4 bases sitting between them. CDR1 and CDR2 from the germline V gene are SGHDT and YYEEEE. The CDR3 loop is CASSSFTEAFF. CDR3 sequence (DNA): TGTGCCAGCAGCTCCTTCACTGAAGCTTTCTTT.

The chain carries TRBV27 and TRBJ2-3; 10 bases fit TRBD2. The CDR3 consists of 14 residues. Germline V gene lookup returns CDR1 MNHEY and CDR2 SMNVEV (reference sequence). V was pared by 4 bases and J by 5 bases, with 3 bases of the junction left unmatched. The CDR3 DNA sequence: TGTGCCAGCAGTTCCCGGACTAGCGGAGATACGCAGTATTTT. It encodes CASSSRTSGDTQYF.

The V and J genes are TRBV28 and TRBJ1-5, with a tentative D call TRBD1 (6 bases). With 6 bases removed from V and 6 bases from J, the gap between germline ends came to 18 bases. The CDR3 sequence is 15 residues long. Germline V gives CDR1 MDHEN, CDR2 SYDVKM. CDR3 in DNA: TGTGCCAGCAGACATTCGAAAGGGGGATTTCAGCCCCAGCATTTT. Its protein is CASRHSKGGFQPQHF.

The gene calls are TRBV18 and TRBJ2-7; D may be TRBD2 (6 bases). From germline, CDR1 is KGHSH and CDR2 LQKENI. V lost 0 bases and J lost 1, with 7 bases in between. CDR3 length: 14 amino acids. The DNA of the CDR3 is TGTGCCAGCTCACCACCGACTAGTTCCTACGAGCAGTACTTC. As protein: CASSPPTSSYEQYF. Supplemented by reference TRBV18 and TRBJ2-7, the full variable domain reads NAGVMQNPRHLVRRRGQEARLRCSPMKGHSHVYWYRQLPEEGLKFMVYLQKENIIDESGMPKERFSAEFPKEGPSILRIQQVVRGDSAAYFCASSPPTSSYEQYFGPGTRLTVT.

The gene calls are TRBV6-1 and TRBJ2-1; 9 bases map to TRBD2. After removal of 8 bases from V and 0 bases from J, the junction contained 5 bases not matched to a gene. Germline loops: CDR1 MNHNS, CDR2 SASEGT. The CDR3 extends over 15 amino acids. The CDR3 reads CASAGGSSSYNEQFF. Written as DNA, the CDR3 is TGTGCCAGCGCGGGGGGGAGTAGCTCCTACAATGAGCAGTTCTTC.

The sample holds a few counts of this clone. The rearrangement links TRBV5-6 to TRBJ1-2; a possible D gene is TRBD1 (5 bases). Per the germline V gene, CDR1 is SGHDT and CDR2 is YYEEEE. This CDR3 is built from 16 residues. Trimming removed 1 base from V and 0 bases from J, with 13 bases in between. The CDR3 sequence: CASSLWRGDSNYGYTF. As DNA, the CDR3 is TGTGCCAGCAGCTTGTGGCGGGGGGATTCTAACTATGGCTACACCTTC.

The J gene is TRBJ1-3, the V gene TRBV28, with D perhaps matching TRBD1 (5 bases). CDR1 and CDR2 from the germline V gene are MDHEN and SYDVKM. V lost 5 bases, J lost 0 bases, and 8 bases lay in between. The CDR3 loop spans 14 amino acids. The DNA of the CDR3 is TGTGCCAGCAGTCCGACAGTCTCTGGAAACACCATATATTTT. Its translation: CASSPTVSGNTIYF. Supplemented by reference TRBV28 and TRBJ1-3, the full variable domain reads DVKVTQSSRYLVKRTGEKVFLECVQDMDHENMFWYRQDPGLGLRLIYFSYDVKMKEKGDIPEGYSVSREKKERFSLILESASTNQTSMYLCASSPTVSGNTIYFGEGSWLTVV.

This clone was detected only once. CDR3 coding DNA: TGTGCCAGCAGCCCGGACAGCTACGAGCAGTACTTC. This gives the protein CASSPDSYEQYF. The V gene is TRBV11-2, the J gene TRBJ2-7, with a possible D match to TRBD1 (6 bases). CDR1 and CDR2 from the germline V gene are SGHAT and FQNNGV. The CDR3 length is 12 residues. Trimming took 5 bases from V and 3 from J, leaving 8 bases between them.

This chain connects TRBV9 to TRBJ1-3; a possible D gene is TRBD1 (6 bases). The V end lost 5 bases, the J end lost 0 bases, and 9 bases lay between the germline ends. The CDR3 runs to 14 residues. Germline V gene lookup returns CDR1 SGDLS and CDR2 YYNGEE. This chain's CDR3 is CASRQGVSGNTIYF. For the CDR3, the DNA is TGTGCCAGCAGACAGGGAGTCTCTGGAAACACCATATATTTT.

This chain connects TRBV18 to TRBJ1-3; the D is unclear. This CDR3 spans 13 amino acids. CDR1 and CDR2 from the germline V gene are KGHSH and LQKENI. The germline V and J ends were trimmed by 3 bases and 2 bases, with 5 bases remaining between them. CDR3 sequence: CASSPTTGNTIYF. CDR3 sequence (DNA): TGTGCCAGCTCACCGACAACTGGAAACACCATATATTTT.

The rearrangement links TRBV2 to TRBJ2-5; D perhaps matches TRBD2 (7 bases). CDR1 and CDR2 (germline): SNHLY, FYNNEI. The CDR3 runs 15 residues. Trimming cost V 7 bases and J 2 bases, with 17 bases left between them. CDR3 coding DNA: TGTGCCAGCACACGAGGGGGGGCCGGACAAGAGACCCAGTACTTC. It specifies CASTRGGAGQETQYF.

This clone was detected once. The gene calls are TRBV28 and TRBJ2-7, with D perhaps TRBD2 (5 bases). The ends were cut back, 6 bases at V and 7 bases at J, with 34 bases in the middle. The CDR3 contains 19 residues. Per germline, CDR1 MDHEN and CDR2 SYDVKM. CDR3 region: CASSPGNGVSRRSAWEQYF. The CDR3 DNA reads TGTGCCAGCAGCCCGGGAAATGGAGTGTCGCGGAGGTCTGCGTGGGAGCAGTACTTC. The full variable domain, rest sourced from reference TRBV28 and TRBJ2-7, is DVKVTQSSRYLVKRTGEKVFLECVQDMDHENMFWYRQDPGLGLRLIYFSYDVKMKEKGDIPEGYSVSREKKERFSLILESASTNQTSMYLCASSPGNGVSRRSAWEQYFGPGTRLTVT.

V usage is TRBV4-1 and J usage is TRBJ1-4; 7 bases are shared with TRBD1. The CDR3 is 15 amino acids. V lost 2 bases, J lost 4 bases, and 4 bases stayed unmatched. From germline, CDR1 is MGHRA and CDR2 YSYEKL. In DNA, the CDR3 is TGCGCCAGCAGCCAACAGGGGGGCAGTAATGAAAAACTGTTTTTT. This encodes CASSQQGGSNEKLFF.

The chain uses TRBV7-9 and TRBJ1-4; 8 bases map to TRBD1. The CDR3 contains 14 residues. V shed 6 bases, J shed 8 bases, and the junction held 8 bases outside the gene matches. CDR1 and CDR2 (germline): SEHNR, FQNEAQ (reference sequence). The chain's CDR3 is CASRIRGQDEKLFF. In nucleotides, the CDR3 is TGTGCCAGCAGGATAAGGGGACAGGACGAAAAACTGTTTTTT.